One sample yielded the 21 T cell receptor beta chains listed below, sequenced in a study of cytomegalovirus exposure and HLA in healthy donors. Primers: 60 Vbeta forward and 13 Jbeta reverse. The assay was immunoSEQ multiplex PCR, and TCRdb's table has in-frame clones only and misses some. The profile shows some 150,000 clones, 60% to 80% of them singletons. Sequencing was done on a sample of PBMCs. Source of these receptors: a woman aged 30 to 39 in good health and CMV-seronegative.

The chain combines TRBV18 with TRBJ1-1; 8 nucleotides line up with TRBD1. Germline CDR1 KGHSH, CDR2 LQKENI. This CDR3 is built from 16 residues. The V and J ends lost 2 bases and 5 bases, in that order; junction bases with no gene match: 10. CDR3 nucleotide sequence: TGTGCCAGCTCACCAATCGTAACAGGGGGGAATACTGAAGCTTTCTTT. This codes for CASSPIVTGGNTEAFF.

This clone is a singleton in its sample. The rearrangement joins TRBV5-5 to TRBJ1-6; TRBD1 agrees at 9 bases. Trimming took 5 bases from V and 1 from J; bases not matched to a gene: 7. The CDR3 length is 17 residues. Looked up from germline, CDR1 is SGHKS and CDR2 is YYEKEE (reference sequence). CDR3 sequence reads: CASSPTGTGSYNSPLHF. DNA for the CDR3: TGTGCCAGCAGTCCTACCGGGACAGGGTCCTATAATTCACCCCTCCACTTT. The full variable domain, in which reference TRBV5-5 and TRBJ1-6 provide the parts outside the CDR3, is DAGVTQSPTHLIKTRGQQVTLRCSPISGHKSVSWYQQVLGQGPQFIFQYYEKEERGRGNFPDRFSARQFPNYSSELNVNALLLGDSALYLCASSPTGTGSYNSPLHFGNGTRLTVT.

This clone was seen more than once but under ten times. V and J are TRBV6-5 and TRBJ2-6, with TRBD1 as a possible D gene (6 bases). Trimming cost V 10 bases and J 1 base, with 8 bases left between them. Per germline, CDR1 MNHEY and CDR2 SVGAGI. The CDR3 sequence is 13 residues long. For the CDR3, the DNA is TGTGCCACTGACAGGTCTGGGGCCAACGTCCTGACTTTC. Residues: CATDRSGANVLTF.

This chain links TRBV9 with TRBJ1-1; TRBD1 matches 9 bases. With 3 bases clipped from V and 5 bases from J, the junction kept 14 bases outside the gene matches. This CDR3 contains 17 residues. Germline CDR1 is SGDLS and CDR2 is YYNGEE. The CDR3 protein is CASSANVNTGGQTEAFF. In DNA, the CDR3 is TGTGCCAGCAGCGCCAATGTAAACACAGGGGGCCAGACTGAAGCTTTCTTT.

This clone was counted only a few times. This sequence joins TRBV25-1 and TRBJ2-1; D remains unclear. Germline lookup yields CDR1 MGHDK and CDR2 SYGVNS. There are 15 residues in the CDR3. V dropped 3 bases and J dropped 2 bases, with 11 bases sitting between them. CDR3 residues: CASSDRGRTYNEQFF. Here the CDR3 DNA reads TGTGCCAGCAGTGACCGAGGTCGTACCTACAATGAGCAGTTCTTC.

This clone was seen a handful of times. The V call is TRBV21-1, the J call TRBJ1-2; TRBD1 is the table's D call and was not checked against the DNA. TRBV21-1 is labeled a pseudogene. The CDR3 loop spans 16 amino acids. CDR3 residues: CASSSRDRGMGYGYTF. The CDR3 DNA reads as TGTGCCAGCAGCAGCCGGGACAGGGGTATGGGGTATGGCTACACCTTC.

The CDR3, as DNA: TGTGCCAGCAGTTGGGGGGGTAGCAATCAGCCCCAGCATTTT. Amino acids: CASSWGGSNQPQHF. V and J are TRBV6-5 and TRBJ1-5, with D possibly TRBD1 on 5 matching bases. The CDR3 loop spans 14 amino acids. Germline V CDR1 and CDR2: MNHEY, SVGAGI. Deletions cut 4 bases from V and 0 bases from J, with 7 bases between.

The rearrangement links TRBV5-8 to TRBJ1-1; no definite D call. The CDR3 is made up of 13 amino acids. Deletions cut 0 bases from V and 5 bases from J, with 8 bases between. Germline CDR1 SGHTS, CDR2 YDEGEE. This chain's CDR3 is CASSLVGATEAFF. CDR3 nucleotides: TGTGCCAGCAGCTTGGTTGGTGCGACTGAAGCTTTCTTT.

Only a few counts were recorded for this clone. V and J are TRBV6-5 and TRBJ1-5, with D possibly matching TRBD1 (5 bases). Germline V gene data show CDR1 as MNHEY and CDR2 as SVGAGI. V was pared by 2 bases and J by 2 bases, with 10 bases between. The CDR3 totals 15 residues. The CDR3 here is CASSYGGIGNQPQHF. In DNA form, the CDR3 reads TGTGCCAGCAGTTACGGGGGGATCGGCAATCAGCCCCAGCATTTT.

This chain uses TRBV6-1 with TRBJ1-4, with D unresolved. Germline loops: CDR1 MNHNS, CDR2 SASEGT. This CDR3 comprises 15 residues. The V end lost 0 bases, the J end lost 8 bases, and 13 bases lay between the germline ends. The CDR3 DNA is TGTGCCAGCAGTGAAGCGCTAGGTCTGCCAGAAAAACTGTTTTTT. It specifies CASSEALGLPEKLFF.

This clone was picked up one time. The chain employs TRBV7-3 and TRBJ1-6; D may be TRBD1 (6 bases). Trimming shortened V by 5 bases and J by 10 bases, and 15 bases separated the two germline ends. Germline V gene sequence: CDR1 SGHTA, CDR2 FQGTGA. The CDR3 is 14 amino acids. The CDR3 nucleotides are TGTGCCAGCAGCCCAGAAGGGGGATTGTCACCCCTCCACTTT. It codes for CASSPEGGLSPLHF.

The sample holds one count of this clone. This rearrangement joins TRBV7-6 to TRBJ2-7; tentatively, D is TRBD1 (5 bases). Germline V CDR1 and CDR2: SGHVS, FNYEAQ. This CDR3 spans 16 amino acids. V was trimmed by 1 base and J by 2 bases, leaving 15 bases between them. CDR3 coding DNA: TGTGCCAGCAGCTTAGTAGGAACAGGCAGAACCTACGAGCAGTACTTC. Translating it yields CASSLVGTGRTYEQYF.

The rearrangement links TRBV5-1 to TRBJ2-1, with 10 bases aligning to TRBD2. CDR1 and CDR2 from the germline V gene are SGHRS and YFSETQ. V lost 0 bases and J lost 7; bases outside the gene matches: 10. The CDR3 sequence is 17 residues long. The CDR3 DNA reads TGCGCCAGCAGCTTGGGAAGCGGGGGGGCCCTAGGAAATGAGCAGTTCTTC. The encoded protein is CASSLGSGGALGNEQFF.

The chain is built from TRBV7-3 and TRBJ2-3, with 10 positions matching TRBD1. The CDR3 is 16 amino acids. Germline-derived CDR1 and CDR2 are SGHTA and FQGTGA. The trim removed 4 bases at V and 4 bases at J, leaving 8 bases unmatched. For the CDR3, the DNA is TGTGCCAGCAGCTCACCGGGACAGGGGATTTCAGATACGCAGTATTTT. Its translation: CASSSPGQGISDTQYF.

The chain links TRBV9 to TRBJ1-5; D gene ambiguous. CDR3 size: 14 residues. CDR1 SGDLS and CDR2 YYNGEE come from the germline V gene. V lost 5 bases, J lost 9 bases, and 18 bases lay in between. The CDR3 sequence: CASSPIGSSGPQHF. CDR3 DNA: TGTGCCAGCAGTCCAATAGGTTCATCGGGGCCCCAGCATTTT.

The V and J genes are TRBV11-1 and TRBJ2-7; 10 bases fit TRBD1. V lost 4 bases and J lost 4; bases outside the gene matches: 7. The CDR3 is 15 amino acids. CDR1 and CDR2 (germline): SGHAT, FQDESV (reference sequence). In DNA form, the CDR3 reads TGTGCCAGCAGCTCGGCGGACAGGGGGAGTTACGAGCAGTACTTC. As protein: CASSSADRGSYEQYF.

This clone was seen a handful of times. The chain uses TRBV9 and TRBJ1-1; no reliable D call. CDR1 and CDR2 (germline): SGDLS, YYNGEE. The CDR3 is made up of 19 amino acids. With 0 bases removed from V and 1 base from J, the gap between germline ends came to 22 bases. The CDR3 bases are TGTGCCAGCAGCGTAGAGACGGGTTATGTTGAGGCCGAGAACACTGAAGCTTTCTTT. Protein: CASSVETGYVEAENTEAFF.

The CDR3 DNA reads as TGCGCCAGCAGCTTGGCCTACAGGGGCACTAATTCACCCCTCCACTTT. Amino acids: CASSLAYRGTNSPLHF. The chain joins TRBV5-1 to TRBJ1-6, with 7 bases matching TRBD1. Trimming at V came to 0 bases and at J to 6 bases, leaving 6 bases not matched to a gene. Per the germline V gene, CDR1 is SGHRS and CDR2 is YFSETQ. The CDR3 loop spans 16 amino acids.

This rearrangement joins TRBV27 to TRBJ1-6, with D uncertain. Per the germline V gene, CDR1 is MNHEY and CDR2 is SMNVEV (reference sequence). CDR3 length equals 13 residues. V was shortened by 5 bases and J by 12 bases, with 14 bases between the two germline ends. The CDR3 DNA reads as TGTGCCAGCAGTGCCCCCGCGCTCGAACCCCTCCACTTT. This codes for CASSAPALEPLHF.

The J gene is TRBJ1-1, the V gene TRBV5-4; 9 bases are shared with TRBD1. The V gene's germline CDR1 is SGHNT and CDR2 YYREEE (reference sequence). CDR3 length equals 16 residues. V lost 2 bases, J lost 2 bases, and 7 bases stayed unmatched. The chain's CDR3 is CASSLGDRATNTEAFF. For the CDR3, the DNA is TGTGCCAGCAGCTTAGGGGACAGGGCGACAAACACTGAAGCTTTCTTT.

This clone was detected a few times. The chain employs TRBV5-4 and TRBJ1-1; a weak D match, TRBD1 (6 bases). There are 15 residues in the CDR3. Germline assignment: CDR1 SGHNT and CDR2 YYREEE (reference sequence). Trimming left V 7 bases short and J 3 bases short, with 19 bases between. The CDR3 DNA reads TGTGCCAGCTCCCCTGGCGGCAGGGGTGACACTGAAGCTTTCTTT. It codes for CASSPGGRGDTEAFF. The complete variable domain, with remaining parts taken from reference TRBV5-4 and TRBJ1-1, reads ETGVTQSPTHLIKTRGQQVTLRCSSQSGHNTVSWYQQALGQGPQFIFQYYREEENGRGNFPPRFSGLQFPNYSSELNVNALELDDSALYLCASSPGGRGDTEAFFGQGTRLTVV.